This T cell receptor beta chain was captured by sequencing in a study of regulatory T cells in long-lasting Graves disease (dated by TCRdb to the early 2020s). Describing the broader study: Newly diagnosed Graves' disease patients had taken antithyroid drugs for less than 3 months. The study was registered as a clinical trial and conducted in China. Persistent Graves' disease patients were compared with newly diagnosed Graves' disease patients by peripheral blood TCR sequencing and RNA sequencing. TCR sequencing covered 13 persistent and roughly 20 newly diagnosed Graves' disease patients, 33 samples in total.

The CDR3 sequence holds 13 residues, the cysteine and phenylalanine included. Of the read, only the CDR3 DNA is kept; its 39 bases are in frame from base 1. Trimming takes 7 bases off V and 5 bases off J; junction bases not matched to a gene: 5. The germline V gene specifies MDHEN as CDR1 and SYDVKM as CDR2. Results and caveats for the whole study, not just this receptor: As a limitation, the authors acknowledged that the small sample size may reduce accuracy. Preferential use of TRBV28, TRBJ1-2 and TRBJ2-5 was observed in persistent disease, whereas TRBV20-1 and TRBJ2-1 were favored in newly diagnosed disease. Compared with newly diagnosed patients, persistent Graves' disease patients had lower TCR Shannon entropy and fewer highly expanded clones, which suggests clonal expansion. Peripheral blood alone was examined, since thyroid tissue, which constituted the primary lesion, could not be accessed. Only the TCR beta chain was sequenced and analyzed. Persistent patients shared more public clonotypes among themselves (around 2,500) than newly diagnosed patients did (more than 950).

Read against the paper, the sample's time point label means: newly diagnosed GD, antithyroid drugs for less than 3 months. RNA was extracted from PBMCs in TRIzol for both TCR sequencing and RNA sequencing. The diagnosis of Graves' disease followed American Thyroid Association guidelines. Patients for the study were recruited at an endocrinology department in Xi'an, China. Each patient gave about 8.1 milliliters of peripheral blood, collected in an EDTA anticoagulant tube. Ficoll Paque Plus density gradient separation was used to isolate PBMCs, and no further T cell sorting was done. An Agilent 2100 Bioanalyzer and agarose gel were used to check RNA quality, while a NanoDrop 2000 measured RNA concentration. Library prep was done by multiplex PCR. Reads for this sample came from an Illumina HiSeq 4000. iRepertoire HTBI primers and Arm-PCR amplification of CDR3 regions were used to construct TCR beta libraries. Gel purification was performed on PCR products prior to sequencing. Regarding the original processing steps: Across samples, approximately 68 TRBV and around 15 TRBJ segments were identified and used for gene usage analysis of CDR3 amino acid clonotypes. Filtered high-quality paired reads were merged into contigs using COPE and FqMerger. BLAST was used to align contigs to IMGT TRBV, TRBD and TRBJ reference genes, and CDR3 was defined according to IMGT. Highly expanded clones were defined as clonotypes with a frequency above 0.1%. Repertoire diversity was measured by Shannon entropy, and V-J evenness by the Gini coefficient. A clonotype found in more than one individual was treated as public. TCRdb's own reprocessing of the public reads used fastp at Q25 and MiXCR and kept productive beta chains. Records with the same CDR3 protein are collapsed into one entry carrying the most frequent genes and DNA. These V and J calls originate from TCRdb's pipeline instead of the authors' own analysis. This sample is represented by under 800,000 distinct CDR3 sequences; approximately 15% of them were singletons. The biggest ten clones account for roughly 18% of the sample.

This clonotype was found many times. Its antigen remains undetermined. No much larger clone is present one base from it, and per-base qualities are unavailable. These records were also assigned to another study, of T cells in Graves' hyperthyroidism and ophthalmopathy. As noted in the second study: Graves' hyperthyroidism was defined as stable when no progression to ophthalmopathy occurred over 18 months of follow-up. Hyperthyroidism patients were newly diagnosed, had a disease duration of under 2 months, and were aged 18 to 65 years. Patients with uncontrolled infections, other autoimmune diseases, pregnancy or lactation were excluded. Diagnoses were based on clinical symptoms, serum thyroxine and TRAb, thyroid ultrasound and orbital computed tomography. A first-round RT-PCR of the TCR CDR3 used the HTBI primer set with the Qiagen OneStep RT-PCR kit. Blood samples also contained most of the expanded thyroid clonotypes (frequency above 0.001), which suggests that blood repertoires may reflect thyroid immune responses. A 13 V-J signature model separated ophthalmopathy from stable hyperthyroidism, with about 90% sensitivity and just under 84% specificity in cross-validation and 80%/75% in testing. In validation, the model predicted progression to ophthalmopathy with 55% to 71% sensitivity and about 72% specificity, a median of around six months before onset. To identify distinguishing TCR V-J signatures, a discovery cohort of 100 patients was used, comprising fewer than 45 with Graves' ophthalmopathy and 55 to 65 with stable Graves' hyperthyroidism. Whether ophthalmopathy could be predicted prospectively was tested in an independent validation cohort made up of 18 to 20 hyperthyroidism patients plus 17 patients who later progressed to ophthalmopathy. The roughly 91 discovery patients were randomly split 7:3 into training and test sets. In addition, the study compared T-cell repertoires in thyroid tissue and in blood from about six Graves' hyperthyroidism patients. After sampling, hyperthyroidism patients received methimazole starting at 30 mg daily, and ophthalmopathy patients received high-dose intravenous methylprednisolone. A second multiplex PCR round built the libraries, followed by size selection and purification. Sequencing of the libraries was done on an Illumina HiSeq2000 using paired-end 100 bp reads. SOAPnuke was used to process the raw data, with reads discarded if the reads contained adapters or uncalled bases, had a mean Phred below 15, or lacked an exact constant-primer or identifier match. High-quality paired reads were merged with COPE v1.2.5, and unique nucleotide sequences were defined as clonotypes. MiTCR v1.1 was used to align the clonotypes against IMGT TRBV, TRBD and TRBJ reference segments. The analysis included only V-J combinations with a frequency above 0.0001, which together covered 98% to 99.2% of the repertoires. A TCS score was defined as the ratio between F50 (clonal expansion) and ExV (chaos), using BLOSUM62-based TCRdist between CDR3 peptides within each V-J. Welch's t-statistics and random forest reduced fewer than 550 V-J features to under 15, which were used in a naive Bayes classifier (R e1071). No statistical method was used to set the sample size in advance, and investigators knew the group allocation. The paper describes TCR Vbeta CDR3 sequencing of some 130 peripheral blood samples, made up of fewer than 50 ophthalmopathy patients, some 80 hyperthyroidism patients and roughly 17 progressor patients.

The rearrangement combines TRBV28 with TRBJ1-2; 9 bases in the middle match TRBD1. The TCR originated in a woman in her thirties with Graves disease. Donor details come from another sample of the same person, matched by shared clones. Sequencing was performed on peripheral blood mononuclear cells (PBMCs), taken at new diagnosis, from a patient treated with antithyroid drugs. CDR3 protein: CASTTGGPYGYTF. The nucleotide sequence reads as follows: TGTGCCAGCACCACAGGGGGCCCTTATGGCTACACCTTC.